What follows are 27 T cell receptor beta chains derived from one specimen sequenced in a study of blood T cell repertoires in COVID-19 (dated by TCRdb to 2018 to 2021). Library preparation employed the immunoSEQ multiplex PCR assay. TCRdb provides this immuneACCESS table in a form limited to in-frame rearrangements. Some clones are lacking; in checked studies, under half of them reflect an unresolved V gene, and why the rest are absent is not known. The sample table records some 52,000 clones; roughly nine tenths of these occur just once. Approximately 4.9% of the sample rests with the top ten. Sequences were obtained from peripheral blood. Receptor source: a man in his sixties with active COVID-19.

This clone has more than one count but fewer than ten. The chain recombines TRBV9 with TRBJ2-3; TRBD2 matches 8 bases. The CDR3 sequence is 18 residues long. The germline CDR1 and CDR2 sequences are SGDLS and YYNGEE. J was trimmed by 0 bases and V by 2 bases; bases with no gene match: 11. The CDR3: CASSVDPLSGTSTDTQYF. The CDR3 nucleotides are TGTGCCAGCAGCGTCGACCCCCTTAGCGGGACAAGCACAGATACGCAGTATTTT.

The chain has TRBV18 and TRBJ1-1, with D possibly TRBD1 on 6 matching bases. Germline V CDR1 and CDR2: KGHSH, LQKENI. The CDR3 totals 14 residues. Deletions cut 2 bases from V and 1 base from J, with 8 bases between. The CDR3: CASSPNRENTEAFF. In DNA, the CDR3 is TGTGCCAGCTCACCAAACAGGGAGAACACTGAAGCTTTCTTT.

The chain carries TRBV24-1 and TRBJ1-1; D is unclear. Trimming removed 5 bases at V and 3 bases at J, with 12 bases between. There are 14 residues in the CDR3. Germline-derived CDR1 and CDR2 are KGHDR and SFDVKD. The CDR3 DNA follows: TGTGCCACCAGTGCGGGAGGGTTCGACACTGAAGCTTTCTTT. It encodes CATSAGGFDTEAFF.

This clone was recorded only once. J is TRBJ1-5 and V is TRBV2; 7 nucleotides line up with TRBD1. The CDR3 is 13 residues long. Germline values: CDR1 SNHLY, CDR2 FYNNEI. V shed 8 bases, J shed 4 bases, and the junction held 5 bases outside the gene matches. CDR3 residues: CASVRDRNQPQHF. The CDR3 DNA reads TGTGCCAGCGTCAGGGACAGAAATCAGCCCCAGCATTTT.

This chain uses TRBV11-2 with TRBJ1-5, with 9 positions matching TRBD1. V was pared by 4 bases and J by 5 bases, with 0 bases of the junction left unmatched. From germline, CDR1 is SGHAT and CDR2 FQNNGV. The CDR3 is made up of 13 amino acids. The CDR3 sequence: CASSWDRDQPQHF. In DNA, the CDR3 is TGTGCCAGCAGCTGGGACAGGGATCAGCCCCAGCATTTT.

The genes are TRBV4-1 and TRBJ2-3, with 11 positions matching TRBD2. Germline V gene sequence: CDR1 MGHRA, CDR2 YSYEKL. The CDR3 loop spans 19 amino acids. The junction had 14 bases not matched to a gene; V was cut back by 1 base and J by 5 bases. This CDR3 reads CASSQGGLVAGGPKDTQYF. The CDR3 nucleotides are TGCGCCAGCAGCCAAGGGGGTTTGGTAGCGGGAGGGCCCAAAGATACGCAGTATTTT.

The V and J genes are TRBV7-2 and TRBJ2-3; a weak D match, TRBD1 (5 bases). Per germline, CDR1 SGHTA and CDR2 FQGNSA. Trimming pared 5 bases from V and 8 bases from J, leaving 17 bases between. The CDR3 covers 14 residues. The CDR3 is CASSTPSRQGTQYF. CDR3 sequence (DNA): TGTGCCAGCAGCACCCCGAGCCGGCAGGGTACGCAGTATTTT.

This clone was detected a few times. The chain links TRBV11-3 to TRBJ2-2; 15 nucleotides agree with TRBD2. V shed 5 bases and J 0 bases; nucleotides not matched to a gene: 4. Germline V gene sequence: CDR1 SGHNT, CDR2 YENEEA. The CDR3 extends over 18 amino acids. This chain's CDR3 is CASSHGLAGGANTGELFF. The CDR3, as DNA: TGTGCCAGCAGCCACGGACTAGCGGGAGGGGCGAACACCGGGGAGCTGTTTTTT.

This clone was observed a handful of times. J is TRBJ2-7 and V is TRBV4-1; TRBD1 is a possible D gene (6 bases). The V gene's germline CDR1 is MGHRA and CDR2 YSYEKL. Trimming pared 4 bases from V and 3 bases from J, leaving 16 bases between. CDR3 length: 15 residues. CDR3 sequence: CASSLRSGQLYEQYF. Written as DNA, the CDR3 is TGCGCCAGCAGCCTCCGTTCGGGACAACTCTACGAGCAGTACTTC.

The chain couples TRBV5-4 to TRBJ2-3; D remains ambiguous. Germline V lookup: CDR1 SGHNT, CDR2 YYREEE (reference sequence). The CDR3 spans 13 residues. Trimming took 1 base from V and 7 from J, leaving 10 bases between them. The CDR3 bases are TGTGCCAGCAGCTTGTCGCGGCAGAATACGCAGTATTTT. It codes for CASSLSRQNTQYF. The full variable domain, in which reference TRBV5-4 and TRBJ2-3 provide the parts outside the CDR3, is ETGVTQSPTHLIKTRGQQVTLRCSSQSGHNTVSWYQQALGQGPQFIFQYYREEENGRGNFPPRFSGLQFPNYSSELNVNALELDDSALYLCASSLSRQNTQYFGPGTRLTVL.

V usage is TRBV5-1 and J usage is TRBJ1-5; D is undetermined. The CDR3 sequence is 13 residues long. Trimming took 0 bases from V and 4 from J, leaving 5 bases between them. Germline CDR1 reads SGHRS; CDR2 reads YFSETQ. This chain's CDR3 is CASSLELNQPQHF. CDR3 nucleotide sequence: TGCGCCAGCAGCTTGGAACTTAATCAGCCCCAGCATTTT.

V usage is TRBV27 and J usage is TRBJ2-7, with 7 bases fitting TRBD1. The CDR3 spans 13 residues. Germline assignment: CDR1 MNHEY and CDR2 SMNVEV (reference sequence). J gave up 4 bases and V 5 bases, and 5 bases lay outside the gene matches. CDR3 residues: CASSKGGGYEQYF. The DNA for the CDR3 is TGTGCCAGCAGTAAAGGGGGCGGTTACGAGCAGTACTTC.

J is TRBJ2-5 and V is TRBV2; possibly TRBD1 for D (6 bases). In germline, CDR1 is SNHLY, CDR2 FYNNEI. This CDR3 is 13 amino acids long. V lost 4 bases, J lost 4 bases, and 10 bases lay in between. This chain's CDR3 is CASSAARGETQYF. The CDR3 DNA sequence: TGTGCCAGCAGTGCGGCCAGGGGAGAGACCCAGTACTTC. The full variable domain, in which reference TRBV2 and TRBJ2-5 provide the parts outside the CDR3, is EPEVTQTPSHQVTQMGQEVILRCVPISNHLYFYWYRQILGQKVEFLVSFYNNEISEKSEIFDDQFSVERPDGSNFTLKIRSTKLEDSAMYFCASSAARGETQYFGPGTRLLVL.

This chain links TRBV18 with TRBJ2-5, with 14 positions matching TRBD2. Losses at the gene ends were 3 bases for V and 2 bases for J; bases not matched to a gene: 5. The germline V gene has CDR1 KGHSH and CDR2 LQKENI. This CDR3 is 17 amino acids long. CDR3 DNA sequence: TGTGCCAGCTCACCCGGGACTAGCGGGAGTAATCAAGAGACCCAGTACTTC. Its translation: CASSPGTSGSNQETQYF.

V gene TRBV14 combines with J gene TRBJ2-7, with D possibly matching TRBD2 (7 bases). The CDR3 covers 14 residues. Deletions cut 0 bases from V and 6 bases from J, with 12 bases between. Per the germline V gene, CDR1 is SGHDN and CDR2 is FVKESK. The CDR3 nucleotides read TGTGCCAGCAGCCAAGATATAGGGGGGGGCGAGCAGTACTTC. Translated: CASSQDIGGGEQYF.

This sequence joins TRBV6-1 and TRBJ2-1; TRBD1 is a possible D gene (6 bases). CDR3 length: 16 residues. Per germline, CDR1 MNHNS and CDR2 SASEGT. The germline V and J ends were trimmed by 4 bases and 5 bases, with 18 bases remaining between them. The CDR3 DNA sequence: TGTGCCAGCAGTGCGAAGCGACAGGTTGATGACAATGAGCAGTTCTTC. Residues: CASSAKRQVDDNEQFF.

J is TRBJ2-7 and V is TRBV5-5; weak D call: TRBD1 (6 bases). Per the germline V gene, CDR1 is SGHKS and CDR2 is YYEKEE (reference sequence). The CDR3 spans 14 residues. With 2 bases removed from V and 1 base from J, the gap between germline ends came to 10 bases. The DNA of the CDR3 is TGTGCCAGCAGCTTTACAGGGTTGTCCTACGAGCAGTACTTC. It is translated as CASSFTGLSYEQYF.

The rearrangement uses TRBV5-1 and TRBJ2-5; TRBD1 is a possible D gene (5 bases). V lost 0 bases, J lost 2 bases, and 8 bases lay in between. From germline, CDR1 is SGHRS and CDR2 YFSETQ. This CDR3 contains 14 residues. The CDR3 sequence: CASSLGAGQETQYF. The CDR3, as DNA: TGCGCCAGCAGCTTGGGGGCAGGGCAAGAGACCCAGTACTTC.

The genes are TRBV27 and TRBJ2-3, with 7 bases lining up with TRBD2. The germline V gene encodes CDR1 MNHEY and CDR2 SMNVEV (reference sequence). CDR3 length: 15 residues. V was pared by 5 bases and J by 5 bases, with 10 bases of the junction left unmatched. In DNA, the CDR3 is TGTGCCAGCAGTCCTCTAGCGGAGAGGGTAGATACGCAGTATTTT. This translates into CASSPLAERVDTQYF.

CDR3 nucleotides: TGTGCCAGCAGCTTAGCAGGGGGGCCCTATGGCTACACCTTC. This codes for CASSLAGGPYGYTF. The chain carries TRBV27 and TRBJ1-2; 7 nucleotides line up with TRBD1. There are 14 residues in the CDR3. V lost 6 bases and J lost 4; bases outside the gene matches: 8. The germline gives CDR1 MNHEY, CDR2 SMNVEV (reference sequence).

The rearrangement links TRBV29-1 to TRBJ2-5; TRBD1 aligns across 10 bases. The CDR3 sequence is 14 residues long. The V and J ends lost 5 bases and 4 bases, in that order; junction bases with no gene match: 7. The germline V gene has CDR1 SQVTM and CDR2 ANQGSEA. CDR3 nucleotide sequence: TGCAGCGTTAACCCCGACAGGGGGCGAGAGACCCAGTACTTC. Protein: CSVNPDRGRETQYF.

The genes are TRBV7-6 and TRBJ2-5; the match to TRBD2 covers 7 bases. Germline loops: CDR1 SGHVS, CDR2 FNYEAQ. The length of the CDR3 is 14 residues. After removal of 1 base from V and 5 bases from J, the junction contained 4 bases not matched to a gene. Written as DNA, the CDR3 is TGTGCCAGCAGCTTAGGAGGCGGGAGTGAGACCCAGTACTTC. Its protein product is CASSLGGGSETQYF.

The sample holds one count of this clone. V is TRBV28 and J is TRBJ2-5, with 9 bases matching TRBD2. CDR1 is MDHEN, CDR2 SYDVKM, per germline. V was clipped by 5 bases and J by 5 bases; unmatched bases: 9. The CDR3 is 15 residues long. DNA for the CDR3: TGTGCCAGCAGTATTCTTAGCGGGAGCGGTGAGACCCAGTACTTC. It yields the protein CASSILSGSGETQYF.

The chain recombines TRBV7-2 with TRBJ2-5; tentatively, D is TRBD2 (6 bases). Germline V gene data show CDR1 as SGHTA and CDR2 as FQGNSA. The CDR3 has 13 residues. The germline V and J ends were trimmed by 4 bases and 1 base, with 7 bases remaining between them. The CDR3 coding sequence is TGTGCCAGCAGCTCGGGACTCCAAGAGACCCAGTACTTC. This translates into CASSSGLQETQYF.

V gene TRBV27 combines with J gene TRBJ1-1; possible D gene TRBD1, 5 bases. The CDR3 is made up of 14 amino acids. Trimming cost V 3 bases and J 7 bases, with 15 bases left between them. Germline loops: CDR1 MNHEY, CDR2 SMNVEV (reference sequence). The CDR3 DNA is TGTGCCAGCAGTTTCGGTGCAGGGAACGATGAAGCTTTCTTT. This sequence encodes CASSFGAGNDEAFF.

The chain couples TRBV28 to TRBJ2-7, with 11 bases fitting TRBD2. V trimming: 4 bases; J trimming: 3 bases; junction bases outside the gene matches: 5. CDR1 and CDR2 (germline): MDHEN, SYDVKM. This CDR3 is built from 15 residues. The CDR3 loop is CASSSPGLAVYEQYF. CDR3 DNA: TGTGCCAGCAGTTCACCGGGACTAGCGGTCTACGAGCAGTACTTC. Using reference TRBV28 and TRBJ2-7 for the parts outside the CDR3, the full variable domain is DVKVTQSSRYLVKRTGEKVFLECVQDMDHENMFWYRQDPGLGLRLIYFSYDVKMKEKGDIPEGYSVSREKKERFSLILESASTNQTSMYLCASSSPGLAVYEQYFGPGTRLTVT.

The chain has TRBV11-2 and TRBJ2-2; D possibly corresponds to TRBD2 (5 bases). Per the germline V gene, CDR1 is SGHAT and CDR2 is FQNNGV. V was cut by 5 bases and J by 5 bases, with 12 bases left in between. This CDR3 comprises 14 residues. Here the CDR3 reads CASSLGPGTGELFF. The CDR3 DNA reads TGTGCCAGCAGCCTCGGCCCGGGGACCGGGGAGCTGTTTTTT.